This T cell receptor beta chain was captured by sequencing in a study of cytomegalovirus exposure and HLA in healthy donors. Study findings and constraints: Earlier findings revealed that most TCR beta V segments proved productive either about 87% or about 30% of the time. Sequence variants that were highly shared formed a cluster that was likely a sequencing artifact.

This clone was observed a single time. Its antigen is unknown. The CDR3 length is 16 residues. The V and J ends lost 5 bases and 0 bases respectively, with 14 bases between them. The germline gives CDR1 SNHLY, CDR2 FYNNEI. The PCR ran on 60 Vbeta and 13 Jbeta primers. Sequenced by immunoSEQ multiplex PCR; TCRdb stores in-frame clones only, minus some. The sample carries about 160,000 clones, over 65% recorded once. Material for sequencing was PBMCs. The clonotype comes from a middle-aged man in good health and CMV-seropositive. The chain employs TRBV2 and TRBJ1-3, with D possibly being TRBD1 (6 bases). The CDR3 is CASSPIGGGSGNTIYF. DNA for the CDR3: TGTGCCAGCAGTCCAATAGGGGGTGGCTCTGGAAACACCATATATTTT.